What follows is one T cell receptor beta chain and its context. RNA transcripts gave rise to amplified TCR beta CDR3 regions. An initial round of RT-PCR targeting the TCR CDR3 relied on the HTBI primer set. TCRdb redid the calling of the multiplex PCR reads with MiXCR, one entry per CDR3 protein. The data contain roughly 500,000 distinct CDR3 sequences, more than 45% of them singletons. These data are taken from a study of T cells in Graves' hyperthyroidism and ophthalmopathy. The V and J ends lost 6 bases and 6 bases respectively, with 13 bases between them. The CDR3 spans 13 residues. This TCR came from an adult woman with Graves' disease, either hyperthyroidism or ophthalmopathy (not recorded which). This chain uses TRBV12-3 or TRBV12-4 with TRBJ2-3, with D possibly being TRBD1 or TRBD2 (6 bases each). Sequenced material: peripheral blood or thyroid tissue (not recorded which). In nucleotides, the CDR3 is TGTGCCAGCAGGTCAACAGGGAGGGATACGCAGTATTTT. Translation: CASRSTGRDTQYF.